These 26 T cell receptor beta chains were sequenced from one sample in a study of blood T cell repertoires in COVID-19. Profiling relied on immunoSEQ multiplex PCR, and the TCRdb table lists in-frame clones only, not all of them. The sample has around 270,000 clones, about 80% seen once; the top ten hold about a sixth. The sample consisted of peripheral blood. These receptors all stem from a person between 65 and 79 years old with COVID-19, enrolled during active disease.

V usage is TRBV6-2 or TRBV6-3 and J usage is TRBJ1-2; a possible D gene is TRBD1 (6 bases). The germline V and J ends were trimmed by 2 bases and 4 bases, with 11 bases remaining between them. Germline values: CDR1 MNHEY, CDR2 SVGEGT. The CDR3 extends over 14 amino acids. The CDR3 region has the DNA TGTGCCAGCAGTTACCGAAGGGGGACCTATGGCTACACCTTC. Protein: CASSYRRGTYGYTF.

The chain uses TRBV6-5 and TRBJ2-5, with 13 bases fitting TRBD2. The CDR3 is made up of 15 amino acids. Unmatched junction bases numbered 5, after V lost 6 bases and J lost 4 bases. CDR1 and CDR2 from the germline V gene are MNHEY and SVGAGI. The CDR3 region is CASSPGLAGRETQYF. The CDR3 nucleotides are TGTGCCAGCAGCCCGGGACTAGCGGGACGAGAGACCCAGTACTTC.

This clone has just one count. CDR3 nucleotides: TGTGCCAGCAGCCGGACCGGCAAGGGGACTAATGAGCAGTTCTTC. Residues: CASSRTGKGTNEQFF. The V call is TRBV14, the J call TRBJ2-1, with D possibly TRBD2 on 6 matching bases. V was clipped by 4 bases and J by 7 bases, with 17 bases between them. This CDR3 is built from 15 residues. Germline CDR1 is SGHDN and CDR2 is FVKESK.

The chain couples TRBV27 to TRBJ1-1; the D is unclear. Deletions cut 5 bases from V and 0 bases from J, with 13 bases between. The CDR3 loop spans 15 amino acids. Germline-derived CDR1 and CDR2 are MNHEY and SMNVEV (reference sequence). CDR3 DNA: TGTGCCAGCAGTCCTAAGATGAATGTGAACACTGAAGCTTTCTTT. As protein: CASSPKMNVNTEAFF.

The chain is built from TRBV24-1 and TRBJ2-3; 9 bases map to TRBD2. The germline V gene has CDR1 KGHDR and CDR2 SFDVKD. V gave up 10 bases and J gave up 4 bases; unmatched junction bases: 8. This CDR3 has 14 amino acids. The CDR3 bases are TGTGCCACAAGCGGGAGGCTTGCTCCAGATACGCAGTATTTT. It specifies CATSGRLAPDTQYF.

V gene TRBV12-3 or TRBV12-4 combines with J gene TRBJ1-1; TRBD1 aligns across 8 bases. Trimming removed 9 bases from V and 4 bases from J; junction bases left unmatched: 7. The CDR3 runs 13 residues. Written as DNA, the CDR3 is TGTGCCAGGGACAGGGCAAGCAGCACTGAAGCTTTCTTT. Protein product: CARDRASSTEAFF.

This clone showed up just once. The chain couples TRBV10-1 to TRBJ2-4; 13 positions match TRBD2. Germline CDR1 and CDR2: WNHNN and SYGVQD (reference sequence). V shed 2 bases and J 0 bases; nucleotides not matched to a gene: 13. This CDR3 contains 21 residues. The CDR3 is CASSEPPPGLAGHVAKNIQYF. Written as DNA, the CDR3 is TGCGCCAGCAGTGAGCCACCTCCGGGACTAGCGGGACATGTAGCCAAAAACATTCAGTACTTC.

The chain is built from TRBV20-1 and TRBJ2-3; D uncertain. The CDR3 covers 14 residues. V was pared by 3 bases and J by 4 bases, with 14 bases between. Germline loops: CDR1 DFQATT, CDR2 SNEGSKA (reference sequence). For the CDR3, the DNA is TGCAGTGCTAGTCTCCTTAGCAGCGCAGATACGCAGTATTTT. Protein product: CSASLLSSADTQYF.

J is TRBJ1-2 and V is TRBV6-5, with TRBD1 matching over 7 bases. From germline, CDR1 is MNHEY and CDR2 SVGAGI. CDR3 length: 15 residues. Losses at the gene ends were 6 bases for V and 4 bases for J; bases not matched to a gene: 11. CDR3 coding DNA: TGTGCCAGCAGGCACCGGGACAGCGTGGTCTATGGCTACACCTTC. Translation: CASRHRDSVVYGYTF.

This clone was recorded once. The chain is built from TRBV6-5 and TRBJ1-6; 7 positions agree with TRBD1. CDR3 size: 15 residues. Germline lookup yields CDR1 MNHEY and CDR2 SVGAGI. V lost 3 bases to trimming and J lost 6 bases; unmatched junction nucleotides: 5. Written as DNA, the CDR3 is TGTGCCAGCAGTTATTCGACAGGGAGTAATTCACCCCTCCACTTT. Translation gives CASSYSTGSNSPLHF.

V is TRBV10-2 and J is TRBJ1-1, with unresolved D. Per the germline V gene, CDR1 is WSHSY and CDR2 is SAAADI. The ends were cut back, 2 bases at V and 0 bases at J, with 7 bases in the middle. This CDR3 is built from 14 residues. CDR3 sequence reads: CASSETAVNTEAFF. The DNA of the CDR3 is TGCGCCAGCAGTGAGACAGCGGTGAACACTGAAGCTTTCTTT.

The chain employs TRBV7-3 and TRBJ2-3; 10 positions agree with TRBD1. V was clipped by 8 bases and J by 4 bases; unmatched bases: 6. The CDR3 sequence is 14 residues long. Germline CDR1 is SGHTA and CDR2 is FQGTGA. CDR3 amino acids: CASGRDRGPDTQYF. DNA for the CDR3: TGTGCCAGCGGGAGGGACAGGGGCCCAGATACGCAGTATTTT.

V gene TRBV19 combines with J gene TRBJ1-4; tentatively, D is TRBD1 (6 bases). This CDR3 is built from 13 residues. Trimming left V 3 bases short and J 10 bases short, with 12 bases between. Germline V lookup: CDR1 LNHDA, CDR2 SQIVND (reference sequence). DNA for the CDR3: TGTGCCAGTAGTATGACCGACAGGCCAAAACTGTTTTTT. Translation: CASSMTDRPKLFF.

CDR3 sequence: CASRLKGAGGYTF. CDR3 coding DNA: TGTGCCAGCCGGTTAAAGGGGGCGGGAGGCTACACCTTC. The rearrangement links TRBV27 to TRBJ1-2; TRBD1 agrees at 7 bases. The ends lost 8 bases at V and 8 bases at J; junction bases unmatched: 11. Germline assignment: CDR1 MNHEY and CDR2 SMNVEV (reference sequence). The CDR3 loop spans 13 amino acids.

For this clone: The sample has other DNA sequences that encode this CDR3 too. The chain links TRBV12-3 or TRBV12-4 to TRBJ1-2; D remains unclear. This CDR3 has 13 residues. V was trimmed by 1 base and J by 0 bases, leaving 3 bases between them. CDR3 sequence reads: CASSLGANYGYTF. CDR3 bases: TGTGCCAGCAGTTTAGGAGCTAACTATGGCTACACCTTC.

The genes are TRBV7-9 and TRBJ1-2, with TRBD1 matching over 11 bases. The V gene end was trimmed by 5 bases and the J gene end by 1 base; junction bases not matched to a gene: 9. The CDR3 length is 17 residues. Looked up from germline, CDR1 is SEHNR and CDR2 is FQNEAQ (reference sequence). The DNA of the CDR3 is TGTGCCAGCAGCGATTCTCGGACAGGGGGCGTTAACTATGGCTACACCTTC. Protein product: CASSDSRTGGVNYGYTF. The whole variable domain, remainder taken from reference TRBV7-9 and TRBJ1-2, is DTGVSQNPRHKITKRGQNVTFRCDPISEHNRLYWYRQTLGQGPEFLTYFQNEAQLEKSRLLSDRFSAERPKGSFSTLEIQRTEQGDSAMYLCASSDSRTGGVNYGYTFGSGTRLTVV.

The rearrangement links TRBV27 to TRBJ1-3; no firm D call. Germline V gene sequence: CDR1 MNHEY, CDR2 SMNVEV (reference sequence). Trimming shortened V by 1 base and J by 0 bases, and 7 bases separated the two germline ends. This CDR3 spans 15 amino acids. This chain's CDR3 is CASSLYWSSGNTIYF. The CDR3 DNA reads as TGTGCCAGCAGTTTATATTGGAGCTCTGGAAACACCATATATTTT.

The V call is TRBV28, the J call TRBJ1-2, with a tentative D call TRBD1 (5 bases). The CDR3 runs 13 residues. Trimming stripped 8 bases from V and 2 bases from J, with 12 bases between. Germline V gives CDR1 MDHEN, CDR2 SYDVKM. CDR3 residues: CASENRQNYGYTF. In nucleotides, the CDR3 is TGTGCCAGCGAAAACAGGCAAAACTATGGCTACACCTTC.

The chain carries TRBV13 and TRBJ2-7; TRBD1 agrees at 8 bases. Germline CDR1 is PRHDT and CDR2 is FYEKMQ (reference sequence). The V segment lost 4 bases and the J segment 2 bases; nucleotides outside the gene matches: 13. This CDR3 contains 17 residues. In DNA form, the CDR3 reads TGTGCCAGCAGCTCGACTCGACAGGGGCCGCGGGCCTACGAGCAGTACTTC. Protein sequence: CASSSTRQGPRAYEQYF.

The chain uses TRBV7-7 and TRBJ1-3; D possibly corresponds to TRBD1 (5 bases). This CDR3 has 14 amino acids. Trimming removed 5 bases from V and 4 bases from J, with 12 bases in between. Germline V gene lookup returns CDR1 SSHAT and CDR2 FNYEAQ (reference sequence). This chain's CDR3 is CASSPGLGGNTIYF. Here the CDR3 DNA reads TGTGCCAGCAGCCCAGGGCTAGGAGGAAACACCATATATTTT.

This clone was counted between two and nine times. The chain has TRBV27 and TRBJ1-1, with D uncertain. The V end was cut by 2 bases, the J end by 8 bases, with 27 bases between. Germline CDR1 reads MNHEY; CDR2 reads SMNVEV (reference sequence). The CDR3 sequence is 18 residues long. CDR3 sequence reads: CASSLKVVAEGRTIEAFF. CDR3 nucleotides: TGTGCCAGCAGTTTAAAAGTTGTCGCGGAGGGCAGGACGATAGAAGCTTTCTTT.

The chain uses TRBV7-2 and TRBJ2-7; tentative D call: TRBD2 (6 bases). Trimming left V 1 base short and J 5 bases short, with 15 bases between. Germline loops: CDR1 SGHTA, CDR2 FQGNSA. The CDR3 loop spans 15 amino acids. The CDR3 sequence is CASSLVAGRGNEQYF. DNA of the CDR3: TGTGCCAGCAGCTTAGTGGCGGGACGGGGGAACGAGCAGTACTTC.

The gene calls are TRBV28 and TRBJ2-1; D ambiguous. The CDR3 loop spans 12 amino acids. Trimming took off 6 bases at V and 4 bases at J, with 7 bases between the two ends. Germline V gene data show CDR1 as MDHEN and CDR2 as SYDVKM. CDR3 protein: CASRLRYNEQFF. The CDR3 DNA sequence: TGTGCCAGCAGATTACGGTACAATGAGCAGTTCTTC.

This clone was seen only once. The V and J genes are TRBV18 and TRBJ2-1; 7 nucleotides line up with TRBD2. CDR3 length equals 14 residues. J gave up 5 bases and V 3 bases, and 4 bases lay outside the gene matches. Germline V gene data show CDR1 as KGHSH and CDR2 as LQKENI. CDR3 coding DNA: TGTGCCAGCTCACCTATGGCGGGAGACAATGAGCAGTTCTTC. It translates to CASSPMAGDNEQFF.

This chain joins TRBV3-1 (or the pseudogene TRBV3-2) and TRBJ2-3, with D possibly TRBD2 on 5 matching bases. Germline values: CDR1 LGHDT, CDR2 YNNKEL (reference sequence). Deletions cut 3 bases from V and 7 bases from J, with 11 bases between. The CDR3 runs 13 residues. CDR3 protein: CASSQGLANTQYF. In DNA, the CDR3 is TGTGCCAGCAGCCAGGGCCTAGCTAATACGCAGTATTTT.

Turning to this clone: Other DNA sequences in the sample encode the same CDR3. This chain links TRBV6-5 with TRBJ2-1; weak D call: TRBD2 (5 bases). The CDR3 has 14 residues. Germline lookup yields CDR1 MNHEY and CDR2 SVGAGI. V was shortened by 5 bases and J by 4 bases, with 12 bases between the two germline ends. CDR3 bases: TGTGCCAGCAGTCCTACGGGAACTTACAATGAGCAGTTCTTC. Translation: CASSPTGTYNEQFF.